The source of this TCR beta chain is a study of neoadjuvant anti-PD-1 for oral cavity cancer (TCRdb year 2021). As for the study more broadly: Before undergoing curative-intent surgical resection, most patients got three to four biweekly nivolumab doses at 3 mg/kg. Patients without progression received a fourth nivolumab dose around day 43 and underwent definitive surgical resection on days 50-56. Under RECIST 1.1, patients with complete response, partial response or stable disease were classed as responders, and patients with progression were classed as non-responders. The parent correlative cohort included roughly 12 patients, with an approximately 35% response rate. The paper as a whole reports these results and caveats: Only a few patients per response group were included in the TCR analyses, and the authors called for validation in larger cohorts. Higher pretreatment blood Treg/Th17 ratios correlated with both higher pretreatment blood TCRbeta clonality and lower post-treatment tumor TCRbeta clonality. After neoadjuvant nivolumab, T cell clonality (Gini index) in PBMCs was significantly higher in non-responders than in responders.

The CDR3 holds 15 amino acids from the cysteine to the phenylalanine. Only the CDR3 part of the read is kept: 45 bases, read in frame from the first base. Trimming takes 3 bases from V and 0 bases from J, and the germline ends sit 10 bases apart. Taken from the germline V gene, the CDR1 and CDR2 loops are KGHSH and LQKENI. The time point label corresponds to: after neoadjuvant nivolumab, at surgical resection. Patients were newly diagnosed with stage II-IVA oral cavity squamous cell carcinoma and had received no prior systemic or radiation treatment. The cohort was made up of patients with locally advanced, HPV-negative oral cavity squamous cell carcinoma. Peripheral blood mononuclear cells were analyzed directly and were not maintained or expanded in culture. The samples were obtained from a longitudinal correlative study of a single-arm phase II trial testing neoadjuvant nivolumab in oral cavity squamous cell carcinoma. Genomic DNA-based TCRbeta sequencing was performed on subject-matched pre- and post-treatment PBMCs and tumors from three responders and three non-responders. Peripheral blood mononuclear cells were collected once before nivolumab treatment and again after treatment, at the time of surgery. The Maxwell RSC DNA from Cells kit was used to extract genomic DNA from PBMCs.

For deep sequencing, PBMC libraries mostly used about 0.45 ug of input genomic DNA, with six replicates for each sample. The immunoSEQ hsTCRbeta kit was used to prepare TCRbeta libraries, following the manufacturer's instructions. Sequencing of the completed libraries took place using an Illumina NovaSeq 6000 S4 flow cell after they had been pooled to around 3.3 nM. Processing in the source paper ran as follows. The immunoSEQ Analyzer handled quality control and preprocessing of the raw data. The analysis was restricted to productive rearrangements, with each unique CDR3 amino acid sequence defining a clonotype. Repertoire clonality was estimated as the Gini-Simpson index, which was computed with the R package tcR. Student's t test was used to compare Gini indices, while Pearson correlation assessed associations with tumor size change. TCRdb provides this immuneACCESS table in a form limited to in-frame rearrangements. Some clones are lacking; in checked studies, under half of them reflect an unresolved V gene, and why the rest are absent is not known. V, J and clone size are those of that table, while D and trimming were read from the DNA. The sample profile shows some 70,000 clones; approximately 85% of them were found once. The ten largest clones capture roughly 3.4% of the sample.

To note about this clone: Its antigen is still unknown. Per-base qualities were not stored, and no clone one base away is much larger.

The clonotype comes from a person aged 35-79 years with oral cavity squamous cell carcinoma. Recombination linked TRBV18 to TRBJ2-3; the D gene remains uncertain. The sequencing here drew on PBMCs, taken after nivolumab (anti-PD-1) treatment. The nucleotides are TGTGCCAGCTCACCGACAATTACGAGCACAGATACGCAGTATTTT. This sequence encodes CASSPTITSTDTQYF.